This T cell receptor (beta chain) was sequenced during a study of cytomegalovirus exposure and HLA in healthy donors. Whole-study results and caveats: As was reported, the classifier diagnosed cytomegalovirus status with high specificity and sensitivity.

V gave up 8 bases and J gave up 2 bases, with 13 bases separating them. The CDR3 runs 13 residues. Germline V gene sequence: CDR1 MDHEN, CDR2 SYDVKM. The repertoire was sequenced with immunoSEQ multiplex PCR; TCRdb's copy has only in-frame clones and lacks some. The data hold 55,000 to 65,000 clones, with around 90% observed a single time. A remark on this clone: Its antigen is unidentified.

V usage is TRBV28 and J usage is TRBJ2-7; D might be TRBD2 (6 bases). This receptor was obtained from a young man in good health and CMV-seronegative. Sequenced sample: PBMCs. CDR3 coding DNA: TGTGCCAGCCACGGGACTCCAACCTACGAGCAGTACTTC. The encoded protein is CASHGTPTYEQYF.